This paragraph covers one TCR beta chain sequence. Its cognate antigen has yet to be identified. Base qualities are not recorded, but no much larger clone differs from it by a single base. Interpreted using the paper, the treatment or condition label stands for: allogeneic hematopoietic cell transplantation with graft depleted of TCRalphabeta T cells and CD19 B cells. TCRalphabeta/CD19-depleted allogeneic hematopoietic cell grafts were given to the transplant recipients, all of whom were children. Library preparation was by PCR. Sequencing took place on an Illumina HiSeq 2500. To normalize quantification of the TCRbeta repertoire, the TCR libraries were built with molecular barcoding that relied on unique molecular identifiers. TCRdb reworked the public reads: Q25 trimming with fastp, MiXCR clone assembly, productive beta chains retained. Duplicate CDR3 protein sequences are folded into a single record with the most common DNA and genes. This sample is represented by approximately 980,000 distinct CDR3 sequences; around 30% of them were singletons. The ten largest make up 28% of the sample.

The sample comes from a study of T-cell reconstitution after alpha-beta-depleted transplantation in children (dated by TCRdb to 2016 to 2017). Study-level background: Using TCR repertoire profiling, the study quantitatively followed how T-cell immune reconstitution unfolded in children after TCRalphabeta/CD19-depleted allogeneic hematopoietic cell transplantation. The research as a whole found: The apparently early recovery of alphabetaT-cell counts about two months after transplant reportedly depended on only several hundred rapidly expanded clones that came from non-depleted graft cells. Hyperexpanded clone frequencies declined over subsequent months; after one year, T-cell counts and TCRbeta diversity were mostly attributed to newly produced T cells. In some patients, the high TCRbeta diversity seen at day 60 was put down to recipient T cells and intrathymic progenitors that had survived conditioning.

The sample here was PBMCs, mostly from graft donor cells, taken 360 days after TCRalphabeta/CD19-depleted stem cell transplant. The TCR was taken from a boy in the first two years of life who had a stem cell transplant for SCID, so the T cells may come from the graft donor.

The CDR3 sequence is CSASGPLEKLFF. The nucleotide sequence reads TGCAGTGCTAGTGGGCCCTTAGAAAAACTGTTTTTT. The V gene is TRBV20-1 and the J gene is TRBJ1-4, with no confidently assigned D gene. The CDR3 numbers 12 residues from cysteine through phenylalanine. Solely the CDR3 DNA is kept, with 36 bases framed from the first base. From the germline V gene (reference sequence), CDR1 is DFQATT and CDR2 is SNEGSKA. V gives up 3 bases and J gives up 8 bases, and the segment between their germline ends measures 10 bases.